The T cell receptor beta chain described here comes from a study of beta chain features in type 1 diabetes. Study-wide results and limits: For Type 1 diabetes patients, all four CD4+ subsets carried TCRB CDR3s that were moderately but significantly shorter. Individuals with type 1 diabetes displayed fewer insertions and more deletions at VDJ junctions.

All of the isolated RNA was reverse transcribed, so expressed TCRB transcripts were sequenced. Regulatory, naive and central memory T cell samples averaged around 3.6 million reads. Profiled with immunoSEQ multiplex PCR; TCRdb holds only in-frame clones, not every one. The sample has some 150,000 clones, about 10% seen once. In germline, CDR1 is MNHNY, CDR2 SVGAGI (reference sequence). There are 15 residues in the CDR3. The J segment lost 1 base and the V segment lost 7 bases, leaving 5 bases of the junction unmatched. Notes on this clone: Its cognate antigen is unknown.

Sorting based on CD45RO/CCR7/CD25/CD127/CD95/CD27 separated CD4+ naive, central memory, regulatory and stem cell-like memory cells. Sort purity for all populations was recorded as exceeding 98%. Specimen: central memory CD4+ T cells from blood. V usage is TRBV6-6 and J usage is TRBJ1-1; 11 bases line up with TRBD1. This sequence originates from a woman aged 30 to 39 with type 1 diabetes. The CDR3 DNA is TGTGCCAGCATTCCGGGACAGGGGGGGAACACTGAAGCTTTCTTT. Translated, it gives CASIPGQGGNTEAFF.